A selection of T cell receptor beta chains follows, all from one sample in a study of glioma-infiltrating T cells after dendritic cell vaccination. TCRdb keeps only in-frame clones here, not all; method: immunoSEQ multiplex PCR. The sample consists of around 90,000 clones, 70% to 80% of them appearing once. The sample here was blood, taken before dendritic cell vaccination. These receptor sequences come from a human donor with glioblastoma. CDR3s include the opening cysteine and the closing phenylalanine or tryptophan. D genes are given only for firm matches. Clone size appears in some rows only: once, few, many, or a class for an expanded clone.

TGTGCCATCAGTGAGTCCGGGGGGCCCGCGCAAGAGACCCAGTACTTC CAISESGGPAQETQYF TRBV10-3 . TRBJ2-5 .
TGTGCCAGCAGCTATGACAGGGGGCCTGATATGAACACTGAAGCTTTCTTT CASSYDRGPDMNTEAFF TRBV5-6 medium-sized TRBJ1-1 TRBD1
TGCGCCAGCAGCCAGACTAGGTGGGGGTTTCTTTTATATGGCTACACCTTC CASSQTRWGFLLYGYTF TRBV4-1 . TRBJ1-2 .
TGTGCCCTCGGGACAGGGGACACCGGGGAGCTGTTTTTT CALGTGDTGELFF TRBV19 . TRBJ2-2 TRBD1
TGTGCCAGCAGCTTAGATCCCGTACCAACAAGGAACACTGAAGCTTTCTTT CASSLDPVPTRNTEAFF TRBV11-2 few TRBJ1-1 .
TGTGCCAGCAGCTCGACAGTGTATGAGCAGTTCTTC CASSSTVYEQFF TRBV5-6 . TRBJ2-1 .
TGTGCCAGCAGCCGCGCGGATCCCAACGAGCAGTACTTC CASSRADPNEQYF TRBV9 . TRBJ2-7 .
TGTGCCAGCAGGGCTAGCGGGGGGTCCACAGATACGCAGTATTTT CASRASGGSTDTQYF TRBV6-4 . TRBJ2-3 TRBD2
TGTGCCTGGAGGGCAGGAAATAATGAAAAACTGTTTTTT CAWRAGNNEKLFF TRBV30 . TRBJ1-4 .
TGTGCCAGCAGCGTCTCCCAGGGTATGGGCACTGAAGCTTTCTTT CASSVSQGMGTEAFF TRBV9 once TRBJ1-1 .
TGTGCCAGCAGCTTTGGTCGGGCAGATACGCAGTATTTT CASSFGRADTQYF TRBV11-3 . TRBJ2-3 .
TGTGCCAGCAGTCTACAGGGGGGTTACGAGCAGTACTTC CASSLQGGYEQYF TRBV25-1 . TRBJ2-7 TRBD1
TGTGCCAGCAGCGTAGAGAGGAATTCACCCCTCCACTTT CASSVERNSPLHF TRBV9 . TRBJ1-6 .
TGTGCCGGAGGTCGGGACATTAACTATGGCTACACCTTC CAGGRDINYGYTF TRBV6-1 . TRBJ1-2 .
TGTGCCAGTATCAGGGGGCGCGGAAACACCATATATTTT CASIRGRGNTIYF TRBV2 many TRBJ1-3 TRBD1
TGTGCCAGCTCACCACGTCCAAATTCCTACGAGCAGTACTTC CASSPRPNSYEQYF TRBV18 once TRBJ2-7 .
TGCGCCAGCAGCCAAGATCCATTTGGGGCAGGCGGCCAGCCCCAGCATTTT CASSQDPFGAGGQPQHF TRBV4-1 . TRBJ1-5 .
TGCGCCAGCAGCTTTGGACAGATTAATGAAAAACTGTTTTTT CASSFGQINEKLFF TRBV5-1 . TRBJ1-4 .
TGTGCCATCAGTGAAGAAACAGTCCTAAACACCATATATTTT CAISEETVLNTIYF TRBV10-3 . TRBJ1-3 .
TGTGCCAGCAGCCCAACAGCGGGGGGTCAGTACTTC CASSPTAGGQYF TRBV4-2 . TRBJ2-4 TRBD2
TGTGCCAGCAGTTATGGGACAGGCACCTACGAGCAGTACTTC CASSYGTGTYEQYF TRBV6-6 . TRBJ2-7 TRBD1
TGTGCCAGCACCGAGATTAGGACAGGGAGTGAAGCTTTCTTT CASTEIRTGSEAFF TRBV2 . TRBJ1-1 TRBD1
TGTGCCAGCTCCCACGGGATACGGTCGAACACTGAAGCTTTCTTT CASSHGIRSNTEAFF TRBV18 . TRBJ1-1 .
TGTGCCAGCTCACCATCAACGGGGGGGTACGAGCAGTACTTC CASSPSTGGYEQYF TRBV18 . TRBJ2-7 TRBD2
TGCGCCAGCAGCCCACACAGGGGGAACACTGAAGCTTTCTTT CASSPHRGNTEAFF TRBV4-1 . TRBJ1-1 TRBD1
TGTGCCAGCAGTTACGCAGGGAGGGGCACTGAAGCTTTCTTT CASSYAGRGTEAFF TRBV6-5 . TRBJ1-1 .
TGCGCCAGCAGCTATCCAGCGGGGGGGCCTAGTTTCTACGAGCAGTACTTC CASSYPAGGPSFYEQYF TRBV5-1 . TRBJ2-7 TRBD2
TGTGCCACCAGCAGAGCGGGCAGGGGGCTTGAGACCCAGTACTTC CATSRAGRGLETQYF TRBV15 . TRBJ2-5 TRBD1
TGTGCCAGCAGCCGCCGGGGGACAGGGGGCGATGAGCAGTTCTTC CASSRRGTGGDEQFF TRBV2 . TRBJ2-1 TRBD1
TGCGCCAGCAGAGAGGGTAACTCCTATAATTCACCCCTCCACTTT CASREGNSYNSPLHF TRBV5-1 . TRBJ1-6 .
TGCGCCAGCAGCTGGGGTGGGGAGACTGAAGCTTTCTTT CASSWGGETEAFF TRBV5-1 once TRBJ1-1 .
TGTGCCAGCAGTAGAGGGACTAGCGGGAGCTACGAGCAGTACTTC CASSRGTSGSYEQYF TRBV6-5 . TRBJ2-7 TRBD2
TGCGCCAGCAGCTCCCGACTATCGTCAAGGGTCGGTGACTATGGCTACACCTTC CASSSRLSSRVGDYGYTF TRBV5-1 . TRBJ1-2 .
TGTGCCACTATGCGGAGCTCCTACGAGCAGTACTTC CATMRSSYEQYF TRBV6-5 . TRBJ2-7 .
TGTGCCACCAGCACAAGAGTTGGGACAGGTCGAACTGAAGCTTTCTTT CATSTRVGTGRTEAFF TRBV15 . TRBJ1-1 TRBD1
TGTGCCAGCAGCCAATTCCCCCATGAGCAGTTCTTC CASSQFPHEQFF TRBV28 . TRBJ2-1 .
TGTGCCAGCAGCTTAGCGCTCAGCGGTATCTCCTACAATGAGCAGTTCTTC CASSLALSGISYNEQFF TRBV7-9 . TRBJ2-1 .
TGTGCCAGCAGTCTAGCGGGAGCCTACGAGCAGTACTTC CASSLAGAYEQYF TRBV6-1 . TRBJ2-7 TRBD2
TGTGCCAGTAGCCCCGGGACTAGCGGGCACAATGAGCAGTTCTTC CASSPGTSGHNEQFF TRBV19 . TRBJ2-1 TRBD2
TGTGCCAGCACCAGGACTAGCGGAAACACCGGGGAGCTGTTTTTT CASTRTSGNTGELFF TRBV2 . TRBJ2-2 TRBD2
TGTGCCAGCAGTCTCAACGGTCCGGGACAGGGAAGGAACACTGAAGCTTTCTTT CASSLNGPGQGRNTEAFF TRBV28 once TRBJ1-1 TRBD1
TGTGCCAGCAGCCCCGGGACAGGGAGAGCTGAAGCTTTCTTT CASSPGTGRAEAFF TRBV2 . TRBJ1-1 TRBD1
TGTGCCAGCAGTGAAGTGGGGGCCGGGAATCAGCCCCAGCATTTT CASSEVGAGNQPQHF TRBV2 few TRBJ1-5 .
TGTGCCAGCAGCGCTGGACAGGGGCGGGGCTATGGCTACACCTTC CASSAGQGRGYGYTF TRBV6-1 . TRBJ1-2 TRBD1
TGTGCCATCAGTGATTACAGGAGTCGTTCACCCCTCCACTTT CAISDYRSRSPLHF TRBV10-3 . TRBJ1-6 .
TGTGCCAGCAGCTTAGCTATCGGGACAGCCTATGGCTACACCTTC CASSLAIGTAYGYTF TRBV7-9 . TRBJ1-2 TRBD1
TGTGCCAGCAGCGTAGGGGGAGGGGGCTACGAGCAGTACTTC CASSVGGGGYEQYF TRBV9 . TRBJ2-7 .
TGTGCCAGCAGCTTAGCGCTCCGACAGGACACCGGGGAGCTGTTTTTT CASSLALRQDTGELFF TRBV7-9 . TRBJ2-2 .
TGTGCTAGCAGCTTAGGCGCGGCCCCCACAGATACGCAGTATTTT CASSLGAAPTDTQYF TRBV7-7 . TRBJ2-3 .
TGTGCCAGTAGTGGCCGGGACATCGCAGATACGCAGTATTTT CASSGRDIADTQYF TRBV19 . TRBJ2-3 .
TGTGCCAGCAGTTTATTGTTTTCGGGGTTCCAGCCCCAGCATTTT CASSLLFSGFQPQHF TRBV28 . TRBJ1-5 .
TGTGCCAGCAGCCAGACGATAGCGACTGAAGCTTTCTTT CASSQTIATEAFF TRBV7-9 once TRBJ1-1 .
TGTGCCAGCAGCCCCTCCAGCTCCTACGAGCAGTACTTC CASSPSSSYEQYF TRBV28 . TRBJ2-7 .
TGTGCCAGCAGCTTTCAGGGGATAAACTATGGCTACACCTTC CASSFQGINYGYTF TRBV5-8 . TRBJ1-2 .
TGTGCCAGCAGTGGGGGACAGGGCCTGAAGGAGCAGTACTTC CASSGGQGLKEQYF TRBV6-1 few TRBJ2-7 TRBD1
TGTGCCAGCAGCTTCCGACTAGCCGTATTTAGCACAGATACGCAGTATTTT CASSFRLAVFSTDTQYF TRBV14 . TRBJ2-3 TRBD2